This entry lists 16 T cell receptor beta chains sequenced from one sample in a study of T cell responses to AZD1222 COVID-19 vaccine. Clones were sequenced by immunoSEQ multiplex PCR, and TCRdb holds only the in-frame ones, with some missing. The sample carries roughly 120,000 clones, roughly 90% recorded once. Sample: peripheral blood, taken 28 days after the second AZD1222 dose. The receptor source for this set is an adult who received the AZD1222 COVID-19 vaccine.

CDR3 loop: CASSLGRDREGTFF. CDR3 in DNA: TGTGCCAGCAGTTTAGGCCGGGACAGGGAAGGGACTTTCTTT. This rearrangement joins TRBV28 to TRBJ1-1, with 9 bases aligning to TRBD1. CDR3 length: 14 residues. Germline lookup yields CDR1 MDHEN and CDR2 SYDVKM. V lost 2 bases and J lost 12; bases outside the gene matches: 10. Full variable domain (missing parts from reference TRBV28 and TRBJ1-1): DVKVTQSSRYLVKRTGEKVFLECVQDMDHENMFWYRQDPGLGLRLIYFSYDVKMKEKGDIPEGYSVSREKKERFSLILESASTNQTSMYLCASSLGRDREGTFFGQGTRLTVV.

CDR3 sequence: CASSEGRPYEQYF. The CDR3 DNA follows: TGTGCCAGCAGTGAAGGCAGACCCTACGAGCAGTACTTC. The chain recombines TRBV6-1 with TRBJ2-7; D remains ambiguous. This CDR3 comprises 13 residues. V was cut by 1 base and J by 2 bases, with 6 bases left in between. Germline V CDR1 and CDR2: MNHNS, SASEGT.

This clone showed up just once. This chain uses TRBV5-1 with TRBJ1-5; D remains unclear. Trimming took off 0 bases at V and 7 bases at J, with 11 bases between the two ends. There are 14 residues in the CDR3. The germline gives CDR1 SGHRS, CDR2 YFSETQ. CDR3 bases: TGCGCCAGCAGCTTGGCCCCCGACCTACAGCCCCAGCATTTT. Residues: CASSLAPDLQPQHF.

This clone appeared a single time. The chain has TRBV27 and TRBJ2-1; 8 bases agree with TRBD2. V was pared by 6 bases and J by 0 bases, with 7 bases of the junction left unmatched. This CDR3 contains 16 residues. Germline CDR1 is MNHEY and CDR2 is SMNVEV (reference sequence). CDR3 DNA sequence: TGTGCCAGCAGGGATCTAGCGGGCCTCTCCTACAATGAGCAGTTCTTC. This sequence encodes CASRDLAGLSYNEQFF.

V gene TRBV7-3 combines with J gene TRBJ2-3, with 8 bases that match TRBD2. CDR1 is SGHTA and CDR2 is FQGTGA in the germline V gene. V shed 5 bases, J shed 6 bases, and the junction held 10 bases outside the gene matches. This CDR3 region has 15 residues. The CDR3 DNA sequence: TGTGCCAGCAGCCCGTTTGGCGGGGGGACGGATACGCAGTATTTT. Translation: CASSPFGGGTDTQYF.

The rearrangement joins TRBV4-1 to TRBJ1-1; D gene unclear. Trimming shortened V by 1 base and J by 2 bases, and 11 bases separated the two germline ends. Germline CDR1 reads MGHRA; CDR2 reads YSYEKL. The CDR3 has 15 residues. The CDR3 is CASSQVGQLNTEAFF. The CDR3 region has the DNA TGCGCCAGCAGCCAAGTTGGGCAGTTAAACACTGAAGCTTTCTTT.

This chain links TRBV27 with TRBJ1-2; no reliable D call. This CDR3 has 15 residues. Germline CDR1 and CDR2: MNHEY and SMNVEV (reference sequence). V was pared by 3 bases and J by 3 bases, with 14 bases between. CDR3 in amino acids: CASSLAGEMDYGYTF. The CDR3 region has the DNA TGTGCCAGCAGTTTGGCGGGCGAGATGGACTATGGCTACACCTTC.

The chain couples TRBV7-8 to TRBJ2-1, with D tentatively TRBD1 or TRBD2 (5 bases each). Germline loops: CDR1 SGHVS, CDR2 FQNEAQ. The CDR3 has 15 residues. Trimming left V 3 bases short and J 5 bases short, with 14 bases between. CDR3 sequence reads: CASSLGTVGDNEQFF. The CDR3 DNA reads as TGTGCCAGCAGCTTGGGGACCGTAGGGGACAATGAGCAGTTCTTC. Full variable domain (remainder filled in from reference TRBV7-8 and TRBJ2-1): GAGVSQSPRYKVAKRGQDVALRCDPISGHVSLFWYQQALGQGPEFLTYFQNEAQLDKSGLPSDRFFAERPEGSVSTLKIQRTQQEDSAVYLCASSLGTVGDNEQFFGPGTRLTVL.

The V and J genes are TRBV6-4 and TRBJ2-3; a weak D match, TRBD2 (6 bases). Looked up from germline, CDR1 is MRHNA and CDR2 is SNTAGT. Trimming stripped 6 bases from V and 4 bases from J, with 17 bases between. There are 15 residues in the CDR3. The CDR3 DNA is TGTGCCAGCAGCGCAGGCGGAGGGGCCCCAGATACGCAGTATTTT. It yields the protein CASSAGGGAPDTQYF.

The CDR3 DNA follows: TGTGCCAGCAGTTACCGGGACACCTCCTACGAGCAGTACTTC. This encodes CASSYRDTSYEQYF. The chain links TRBV6-5 to TRBJ2-7; perhaps TRBD1 as D (6 bases). Germline loops: CDR1 MNHEY, CDR2 SVGAGI. The CDR3 extends over 14 amino acids. V dropped 2 bases and J dropped 0 bases, with 8 bases sitting between them.

The chain joins TRBV9 to TRBJ2-1, with TRBD2 identical over 8 bases. Germline values: CDR1 SGDLS, CDR2 YYNGEE. This CDR3 spans 16 amino acids. J was trimmed by 4 bases and V by 1 base; bases with no gene match: 7. This CDR3 is CASSVKAGVSYNEQFF. The CDR3 bases are TGTGCCAGCAGCGTAAAAGCGGGAGTTAGTTACAATGAGCAGTTCTTC.

The V and J genes are TRBV2 and TRBJ2-2; 10 bases are shared with TRBD1. This CDR3 spans 14 amino acids. With 8 bases clipped from V and 4 bases from J, the junction kept 4 bases outside the gene matches. The germline CDR1 and CDR2 sequences are SNHLY and FYNNEI. The CDR3 spells CASLGQGSTGELFF. As DNA, the CDR3 is TGTGCCAGCTTGGGACAGGGGTCCACCGGGGAGCTGTTTTTT.

The chain employs TRBV5-5 and TRBJ1-5; 7 nucleotides line up with TRBD1. The V gene's germline CDR1 is SGHKS and CDR2 YYEKEE (reference sequence). The CDR3 runs 15 residues. Unmatched junction bases numbered 7, after V lost 3 bases and J lost 4 bases. The CDR3 nucleotides are TGTGCCAGCAGCTCGGGGACAGTTTTGAATCAGCCCCAGCATTTT. Translating it yields CASSSGTVLNQPQHF. The variable domain in full, with the rest retrieved from reference TRBV5-5 and TRBJ1-5, is DAGVTQSPTHLIKTRGQQVTLRCSPISGHKSVSWYQQVLGQGPQFIFQYYEKEERGRGNFPDRFSARQFPNYSSELNVNALLLGDSALYLCASSSGTVLNQPQHFGDGTRLSIL.

The chain is built from TRBV5-1 and TRBJ1-3, with D maybe TRBD1 (5 bases). Trimming cost V 3 bases and J 7 bases, with 14 bases left between them. This CDR3 region has 14 residues. Looked up from germline, CDR1 is SGHRS and CDR2 is YFSETQ. This chain's CDR3 is CASSSGQSGNTIYF. The CDR3 DNA reads as TGCGCCAGCAGCTCTGGACAATCAGGGAACACCATATATTTT.

J is TRBJ2-1 and V is TRBV5-1, with TRBD2 identical over 9 bases. Germline V gene data show CDR1 as SGHRS and CDR2 as YFSETQ. The CDR3 extends over 15 amino acids. V dropped 4 bases and J dropped 9; count of bases not matched to a gene: 11. This CDR3 reads CASSPGLASDPEQFF. In DNA, the CDR3 is TGCGCCAGCAGCCCCGGACTAGCGTCTGATCCTGAGCAGTTCTTC.

The chain joins TRBV7-8 to TRBJ1-2; D is uncertain. V shed 0 bases and J shed 3 bases, with 8 bases lying between them. In germline, CDR1 is SGHVS, CDR2 FQNEAQ. This CDR3 is built from 14 residues. The DNA of the CDR3 is TGTGCCAGCAGCTTAGCGCTAAGCGACTATGGCTACACCTTC. Amino acids: CASSLALSDYGYTF.